The rows below give T cell receptor beta chains drawn from one sample of a study of T cells in localized non-small cell lung cancer. Using immunoSEQ multiplex PCR, the repertoire was profiled, and TCRdb retains in-frame clones only, with some absent. Among 20,000 to 30,000 clones, 70% to 90% were seen once, and the ten largest hold 6% to 6.5%. The specimen comprised PBMCs, sampled before any cancer treatment. These receptor sequences come from a man aged 35-75 years with stage II lung adenocarcinoma. The CDR3 runs from the conserved cysteine through the conserved F or W. The order of the fields is clone size, V gene, D gene, J gene, CDR3 protein, CDR3 DNA. D genes are given only for firm matches. A row's size may be missing; if present it is once, few, many or a size class.

abundance: .; v_gene: TRBV14; d_gene: .; j_gene: TRBJ2-1; CDR3aa: CASSQGRLGPIHSNEQFF; CDR3nt: TGTGCCAGCAGCCAAGGGCGACTCGGACCGATCCATAGCAATGAGCAGTTCTTC
abundance: .; v_gene: TRBV6-5; d_gene: .; j_gene: TRBJ2-7; CDR3aa: CASSYHRESYEQYF; CDR3nt: TGTGCCAGCAGTTACCACAGGGAGTCCTACGAGCAGTACTTC
abundance: .; v_gene: TRBV10-2; d_gene: .; j_gene: TRBJ2-2; CDR3aa: CASTDSHTGELFF; CDR3nt: TGCGCCAGTACAGACAGTCACACCGGGGAGCTGTTTTTT
abundance: .; v_gene: TRBV4-1; d_gene: TRBD1; j_gene: TRBJ1-1; CDR3aa: CASSRDRTLNTEAFF; CDR3nt: TGCGCCAGCAGCCGGGACAGAACACTGAACACTGAAGCTTTCTTT
abundance: .; v_gene: TRBV6-1; d_gene: TRBD2; j_gene: TRBJ2-7; CDR3aa: CASSPESGASYEQYF; CDR3nt: TGTGCCAGCAGTCCGGAGAGCGGGGCCTCCTACGAGCAGTACTTC
abundance: .; v_gene: TRBV11-1; d_gene: TRBD2; j_gene: TRBJ2-1; CDR3aa: CASSFGGGEQFF; CDR3nt: TGTGCCAGCAGCTTCGGCGGGGGAGAGCAGTTCTTC
abundance: .; v_gene: TRBV7-2; d_gene: .; j_gene: TRBJ2-7; CDR3aa: CASRGGGSSYEQYF; CDR3nt: TGTGCCAGCCGTGGGGGCGGCTCCTCCTACGAGCAGTACTTC
abundance: .; v_gene: TRBV5-1; d_gene: TRBD1; j_gene: TRBJ1-4; CDR3aa: CASRSGQVATNEKLFF; CDR3nt: TGCGCCAGCAGATCTGGACAGGTTGCAACTAATGAAAAACTGTTTTTT
abundance: .; v_gene: TRBV28; d_gene: .; j_gene: TRBJ1-1; CDR3aa: CASIPRAPGDTEAFF; CDR3nt: TGTGCCAGCATCCCGAGGGCCCCCGGGGACACTGAAGCTTTCTTT
abundance: .; v_gene: TRBV21-1; d_gene: .; j_gene: TRBJ1-5; CDR3aa: CASSKRPRQGATHSNQPQHF; CDR3nt: TGTGCCAGCAGCAAACGACCCCGACAGGGGGCCACACATAGCAATCAGCCCCAGCATTTT
abundance: few; v_gene: TRBV21-1; d_gene: .; j_gene: TRBJ2-7; CDR3aa: CASSIPLWTTETYEQYF; CDR3nt: TGTGCCAGCAGCATACCCCTCTGGACAACGGAGACCTACGAGCAGTACTTC
abundance: .; v_gene: TRBV7-2; d_gene: .; j_gene: TRBJ2-1; CDR3aa: CASSLLDSLREQFF; CDR3nt: TGTGCCAGCAGCTTACTGGACTCCCTGAGGGAGCAGTTCTTC
abundance: .; v_gene: TRBV6-1; d_gene: .; j_gene: TRBJ2-5; CDR3aa: CASSEAVPGPQETQYF; CDR3nt: TGTGCCAGCAGTGAAGCTGTTCCGGGACCCCAAGAGACCCAGTACTTC
abundance: .; v_gene: TRBV28; d_gene: .; j_gene: TRBJ1-5; CDR3aa: CASTPGASGNQPQHF; CDR3nt: TGTGCCAGCACCCCTGGGGCAAGCGGCAATCAGCCCCAGCATTTT
abundance: .; v_gene: TRBV9; d_gene: .; j_gene: TRBJ1-2; CDR3aa: CASSADGLANYGYTF; CDR3nt: TGTGCCAGCAGCGCCGACGGGTTAGCTAACTATGGCTACACCTTC
abundance: few; v_gene: TRBV10-3; d_gene: .; j_gene: TRBJ1-3; CDR3aa: CAISLQGPGENTIYF; CDR3nt: TGTGCCATCAGTTTGCAGGGTCCCGGTGAGAACACCATATATTTT
abundance: .; v_gene: TRBV21-1; d_gene: .; j_gene: TRBJ2-7; CDR3aa: CANSGTGVHEQYF; CDR3nt: TGTGCCAACTCCGGGACAGGCGTCCACGAGCAGTACTTC
abundance: .; v_gene: TRBV4-1; d_gene: TRBD2; j_gene: TRBJ2-1; CDR3aa: CASRNRGSSGSEQFF; CDR3nt: TGCGCCAGCAGGAACCGGGGAAGTAGCGGGAGTGAGCAGTTCTTC
abundance: .; v_gene: TRBV11-2; d_gene: TRBD1; j_gene: TRBJ2-1; CDR3aa: CASSLAGTGYYNEQFF; CDR3nt: TGTGCCAGCAGCTTGGCCGGGACAGGGTACTACAATGAGCAGTTCTTC
abundance: few; v_gene: TRBV28; d_gene: .; j_gene: TRBJ2-7; CDR3aa: CASTFGGYEQYF; CDR3nt: TGTGCCAGCACCTTTGGGGGATACGAGCAGTACTTC
abundance: once; v_gene: TRBV6-4; d_gene: .; j_gene: TRBJ2-3; CDR3aa: CASSDRGSGSDTQYF; CDR3nt: TGTGCCAGCAGTGATCGAGGGAGCGGATCAGATACGCAGTATTTT
abundance: once; v_gene: TRBV18; d_gene: .; j_gene: TRBJ1-1; CDR3aa: CASSRSRDTEAFF; CDR3nt: TGTGCCAGCTCCCGGTCGAGGGACACTGAAGCTTTCTTT
abundance: .; v_gene: TRBV6-5; d_gene: .; j_gene: TRBJ2-2; CDR3aa: CASSYSPGRDTGELFF; CDR3nt: TGTGCCAGCAGTTACAGCCCAGGGCGCGACACCGGGGAGCTGTTTTTT
abundance: .; v_gene: TRBV11-1; d_gene: .; j_gene: TRBJ2-7; CDR3aa: CASSFEGAYEQYF; CDR3nt: TGTGCCAGCAGCTTCGAGGGAGCATACGAGCAGTACTTC
abundance: .; v_gene: TRBV27; d_gene: .; j_gene: TRBJ1-4; CDR3aa: CASSDRPLDEKLFF; CDR3nt: TGTGCCAGCAGTGACCGACCGCTCGATGAAAAACTGTTTTTT
abundance: .; v_gene: TRBV2; d_gene: .; j_gene: TRBJ1-1; CDR3aa: CASSEDQGSGTEAFF; CDR3nt: TGTGCCAGCAGTGAAGACCAGGGCTCGGGCACTGAAGCTTTCTTT
abundance: once; v_gene: TRBV5-1; d_gene: TRBD2; j_gene: TRBJ2-2; CDR3aa: CASSLAWTSGSRDTGELFF; CDR3nt: TGCGCCAGCAGCTTGGCGTGGACTAGCGGGAGTCGAGACACCGGGGAGCTGTTTTTT
abundance: .; v_gene: TRBV25-1; d_gene: .; j_gene: TRBJ1-2; CDR3aa: CASSTGKETGYTF; CDR3nt: TGTGCCAGCAGCACGGGGAAGGAGACCGGCTACACCTTC
abundance: .; v_gene: TRBV9; d_gene: .; j_gene: TRBJ1-1; CDR3aa: CASSVGTVNTEAFF; CDR3nt: TGTGCCAGCAGCGTGGGGACGGTGAACACTGAAGCTTTCTTT
abundance: .; v_gene: TRBV5-5; d_gene: TRBD1; j_gene: TRBJ1-2; CDR3aa: CASSLAGTGFGYTF; CDR3nt: TGTGCCAGCAGCTTGGCCGGGACAGGGTTTGGCTACACCTTC
abundance: .; v_gene: TRBV15; d_gene: .; j_gene: TRBJ2-7; CDR3aa: CATSRAEKTHEQYF; CDR3nt: TGTGCCACCAGCAGAGCAGAAAAGACCCACGAGCAGTACTTC
abundance: once; v_gene: TRBV28; d_gene: TRBD1; j_gene: TRBJ1-2; CDR3aa: CASSLGQNYGYTF; CDR3nt: TGTGCCAGCAGTTTGGGACAGAACTATGGCTACACCTTC
abundance: once; v_gene: TRBV2; d_gene: TRBD1; j_gene: TRBJ1-3; CDR3aa: CASSPTGGDSGNTIYF; CDR3nt: TGTGCCAGCAGTCCAACAGGGGGGGACTCTGGAAACACCATATATTTT
abundance: .; v_gene: TRBV18; d_gene: .; j_gene: TRBJ2-7; CDR3aa: CASSISRDHEQYF; CDR3nt: TGTGCCAGCTCAATTTCAAGGGACCACGAGCAGTACTTC
abundance: once; v_gene: TRBV28; d_gene: .; j_gene: TRBJ2-1; CDR3aa: CASSLFNEQFF; CDR3nt: TGTGCCAGCAGTTTATTCAATGAGCAGTTCTTC
abundance: .; v_gene: TRBV11-3; d_gene: TRBD2; j_gene: TRBJ2-1; CDR3aa: CASSLDLPSGDYNEQFF; CDR3nt: TGTGCCAGCAGCTTAGATCTCCCTAGCGGAGATTACAATGAGCAGTTCTTC
abundance: .; v_gene: TRBV7-2; d_gene: TRBD2; j_gene: TRBJ2-7; CDR3aa: CASSLGGTSYEQYF; CDR3nt: TGTGCCAGCAGCTTAGGAGGGACTAGCTACGAGCAGTACTTC
abundance: .; v_gene: TRBV5-1; d_gene: .; j_gene: TRBJ2-3; CDR3aa: CASSLGGDTQYF; CDR3nt: TGCGCCAGCAGCTTGGGTGGAGATACGCAGTATTTT
abundance: .; v_gene: TRBV7-2; d_gene: TRBD2; j_gene: TRBJ2-3; CDR3aa: CASSLGPSGGENTQYF; CDR3nt: TGTGCCAGCAGCTTAGGCCCTAGCGGGGGGGAAAATACGCAGTATTTT
abundance: .; v_gene: TRBV6-6; d_gene: .; j_gene: TRBJ2-5; CDR3aa: CASNLRDPQETQYF; CDR3nt: TGTGCCAGCAACCTCCGGGACCCTCAAGAGACCCAGTACTTC
abundance: .; v_gene: TRBV19; d_gene: .; j_gene: TRBJ2-5; CDR3aa: CASSPGLVETQYF; CDR3nt: TGTGCCAGTAGTCCCGGACTGGTCGAGACCCAGTACTTC
abundance: .; v_gene: TRBV18; d_gene: .; j_gene: TRBJ1-1; CDR3aa: CASSSWVEARTEAFF; CDR3nt: TGTGCCAGCTCATCGTGGGTGGAGGCCAGGACTGAAGCTTTCTTT
abundance: .; v_gene: TRBV11-3; d_gene: .; j_gene: TRBJ2-5; CDR3aa: CASSFQRTQETQYF; CDR3nt: TGTGCCAGCAGCTTCCAGCGGACCCAAGAGACCCAGTACTTC
abundance: once; v_gene: TRBV6-6; d_gene: .; j_gene: TRBJ2-1; CDR3aa: CASSAGNNEQFF; CDR3nt: TGTGCCAGCAGTGCGGGGAACAATGAGCAGTTCTTC
abundance: .; v_gene: TRBV7-8; d_gene: .; j_gene: TRBJ1-5; CDR3aa: CASSLEGQPQHF; CDR3nt: TGTGCCAGCAGCTTAGAAGGTCAGCCCCAGCATTTT
abundance: .; v_gene: TRBV7-2; d_gene: .; j_gene: TRBJ2-3; CDR3aa: CASSLLGRGDTQYF; CDR3nt: TGTGCCAGCAGCTTACTGGGGAGAGGAGATACGCAGTATTTT
abundance: .; v_gene: TRBV6-1; d_gene: .; j_gene: TRBJ1-5; CDR3aa: CASSEQGDQPQHF; CDR3nt: TGTGCCAGCAGTGAACAGGGAGACCAGCCCCAGCATTTT
abundance: .; v_gene: TRBV6-5; d_gene: .; j_gene: TRBJ2-5; CDR3aa: CASSSRGTLQETQYF; CDR3nt: TGTGCCAGCAGTTCCCGAGGGACGCTTCAAGAGACCCAGTACTTC
abundance: .; v_gene: TRBV7-5; d_gene: .; j_gene: TRBJ2-7; CDR3aa: CVRRRRKNGYEQYF; CDR3nt: TGTGTCAGAAGAAGGCGAAAAAATGGTTACGAGCAGTACTTC
abundance: .; v_gene: TRBV5-1; d_gene: .; j_gene: TRBJ1-5; CDR3aa: CASSPGTYSNQPQHF; CDR3nt: TGCGCCAGCAGTCCGGGGACCTATAGCAATCAGCCCCAGCATTTT
abundance: .; v_gene: TRBV19; d_gene: TRBD1; j_gene: TRBJ2-7; CDR3aa: CASSILGQSYEQYF; CDR3nt: TGTGCCAGTAGTATTTTGGGACAGTCCTACGAGCAGTACTTC
abundance: .; v_gene: TRBV21-1; d_gene: .; j_gene: TRBJ1-5; CDR3aa: CASSKGVGGWAKNGQPQHF; CDR3nt: TGTGCCAGCAGCAAAGGGGTTGGGGGATGGGCGAAGAACGGTCAGCCCCAGCATTTT